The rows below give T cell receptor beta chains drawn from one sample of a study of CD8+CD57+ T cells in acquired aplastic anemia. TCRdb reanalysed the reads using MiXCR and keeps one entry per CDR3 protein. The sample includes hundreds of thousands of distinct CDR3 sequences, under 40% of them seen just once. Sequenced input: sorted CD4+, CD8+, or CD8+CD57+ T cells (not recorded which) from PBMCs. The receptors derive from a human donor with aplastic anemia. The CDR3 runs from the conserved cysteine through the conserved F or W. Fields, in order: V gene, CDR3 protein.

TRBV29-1,CSVENYLGELFF
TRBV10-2,CATGGQGINQPQHF
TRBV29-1,CSVDGTGRTYEQYF
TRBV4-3,CASSHRLSLNYGYTF
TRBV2,CASSRKGSGEAFF
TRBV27,CASRDRVGVDQPQHF
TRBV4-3,CASSLDDRAGFYGYTF
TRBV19,CASSMGQGAPSGNTIYF
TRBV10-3,CAISEGQGAKLFF
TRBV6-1,CASRRTQTGYEQYF
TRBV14,CASSRQGGASTDTQYF
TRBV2,CASSSRGTEYGYTF
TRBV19,CASANRGDTQYF
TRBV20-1,CSALLFAESVQYF
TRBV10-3,CATSEDDGGYEQYF
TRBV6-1,CASRRQGPPYEQYF
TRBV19,CASRLDLSSGNTIYF
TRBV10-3,CAASKWAQTGNYGYTF
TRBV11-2,CASSLFRGWPEAFF
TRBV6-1,CASSQGRGGNSPLHF
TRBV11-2,CASSPSLGQGYEQYF
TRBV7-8,CASSFIMNTGELFF
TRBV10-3,CATTGPRGPSTDTQYF
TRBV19,CARDGRGGNSPLHF
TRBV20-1,CSARDTQGGDTQYF
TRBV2,CASSERLVNTDTQYF
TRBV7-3,CASSLELAGTGELFF
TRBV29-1,CSVGDGNQPQHF
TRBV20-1,CSAGPTSGTYEQYF
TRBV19,CASQGWEAGSYNEQFF
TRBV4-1,CASSQGTASGNTIYF
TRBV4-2,CASTRTGNPPNEQFF
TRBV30,CAWSVQQGRSGYTF
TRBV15,CATSRDLGVRQETQYF
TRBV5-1,CASSLTPEPTNTIYF
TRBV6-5,CASSYSGGTSEKLFF
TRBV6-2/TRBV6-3,CASRQAYEQYF
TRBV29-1,CSVEKGPDGYTF
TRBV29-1,CSVLGSRQAHNEQFF
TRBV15,CATSRDQSSGNTIYF
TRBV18,CASSLLRQTQGAYEQYF
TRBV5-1,CASSLQEGGVDEQYF